This entry concerns a single TCR beta chain. This clone was recorded only once. Which antigen it targets is not known. One base away there is no much larger clone; base qualities are not given. The sample is drawn from a study of STAT5B mutations in CD4+ large granular lymphocyte leukemia (dated by TCRdb to 2022 to 2024). In terms of the full investigation: Among the healthy controls, the CDR3 'QG' motif was associated with a particular HLA allele. Flow cytometry on FACSCanto II or FACSVerse confirmed that purified fractions exceeded 95% purity among lymphocytes. TCRbeta repertoires of CD4+ T-cell large granular lymphocyte leukemia patients were compared with those of healthy blood donors.

The germline V gene (reference sequence) supplies CDR1 MNHEY and CDR2 SMNVEV. From its cysteine to its phenylalanine, the CDR3 spans 11 amino acids. Only the CDR3 region is kept as DNA, spanning 33 bases read in frame from base 1. The V and J ends are trimmed by 9 bases and 3 bases, leaving 8 bases between them. The healthy control group was made up of around 37 blood donors, and the Finnish Red Cross blood service supplied their buffy coats. All TCR-sequenced material derived from peripheral blood: patient blood samples and healthy donor buffy coats. Ficoll-Hypaque gradient centrifugation was used to isolate peripheral blood mononuclear cells. CD4+ cells were magnetically purified from the buffy coats of healthy controls. The Gentra Puregene Cell and Tissue kit was used for genomic DNA extraction, and quantification was performed on a Qubit 2.0 fluorometer. The paper's findings and limits, for the study overall: Greater clonality appeared to be present in CD4-sorted patient repertoires than in healthy CD4+ repertoires, and the difference was retained after the putative leukemic clones were removed. The main leukemic clonotypes were found to be private to each patient, although around 24% of the main leukemic clonotypes were detected at low frequency in the non-leukemic repertoires of other patients. The data were not HLA-matched, and the higher clonality in CD4+ T-LGLL than in CD8+ T-LGLL could be due to the relatively small sample size. Enrichment of TRBV06-family usage was observed among the top patient clones (8/27) relative to healthy controls (2/35).

The immunoSEQ assay at survey resolution was applied to genomic DNA for sequencing of TCRbeta rearrangements. Concerning the study's data processing: A lowest detectable productive clonotype frequency of 2.59 x 10-5 was observed in the TCR sequencing data. Only productive TCRbeta rearrangements, meaning sequences that were complete and in-frame, were kept for the analyses. Simpson clonality, calculated in the immunoSEQ Analyzer version 3.0, was used as the measure of sample clonality. Clones were binned by frequency as very rare, small, medium, large (1-20%) or hyperexpanded (>20%). Generation probabilities were estimated with OLGA 1.2.3, V-gene circos plots were generated with VDJtools, specificities were searched for in VDJdb, and CDR3 motifs were identified with GLIPH. The source is immuneACCESS, and TCRdb retained only in-frame sequences with V and J called. Part of the clones is not carried over; for the studies checked, unresolved V genes explain less than half of this, and the remainder is unexplained. That table supplies the V and J calls and clone size; D and trimming were determined from the DNA. The sample includes more than 30,000 clones, with 78% observed a single time. The ten most abundant clones make up around 2.5% of the sample.

The rearrangement combines TRBV27 with TRBJ1-2; no D gene is confidently identified. This receptor was taken from a human donor in good health. Input material: CD4+ T cells from blood buffy coats. The nucleotides read TGTGCCAGTAGGAATTACTATGGCTACACCTTC. This codes for CASRNYYGYTF.